Below, 24 T cell receptor beta chains from the same sample are listed, as sequenced in a study of T cell repertoires in cytomegalovirus infection. In TCRdb, the reads were re-called with MiXCR into one record per CDR3 protein. Of 300,000 or so distinct CDR3 sequences in the sample, approximately 10% were seen once. Sample: PBMCs. These receptors were obtained from a human donor in good health (CMV status not recorded). Some clones in this sample may be carry-over from other donors' samples.

This clonotype was observed at least ten times. The CDR3 DNA reads TGTGCCAGCAGCCTCGGGACTAGCGGGGTCCGGACAGATACGCAGTATTTT. This translates into CASSLGTSGVRTDTQYF. V usage is TRBV7-9 and J usage is TRBJ2-3, with 13 positions matching TRBD2. CDR1 is SEHNR and CDR2 is FQNEAQ in the germline V gene (reference sequence). The CDR3 is 17 residues long. With V trimmed by 5 bases and J by 3 bases, 8 bases remained unmatched.

This clonotype was seen ten or more times. The CDR3 protein is CASSLARNQPQHF. CDR3 in DNA: TGTGCCAGCAGCTTAGCGCGCAATCAGCCCCAGCATTTT. The V gene is TRBV7-2, the J gene TRBJ1-5, with D unresolved. The CDR3 runs 13 residues. The V end lost 0 bases, the J end lost 2 bases, and 2 bases lay between the germline ends. Germline CDR1 is SGHTA and CDR2 is FQGNSA.

This clonotype appeared many times. The chain recombines TRBV6-2 or TRBV6-3 with TRBJ2-1; 9 bases fit TRBD2. J lost 7 bases, V lost 4 bases, and 8 bases had no gene match. CDR1 and CDR2 from the germline V gene are MNHEY and SVGEGT. The CDR3 spans 15 residues. The CDR3 DNA sequence: TGTGCCAGCAGTTTTTTAGCGGGGGCGCGAAATGAGCAGTTCTTC. This translates into CASSFLAGARNEQFF.

This clonotype was observed a handful of times. The chain is built from TRBV7-9 and TRBJ2-1; TRBD2 matches at 10 bases. The CDR3 is 16 amino acids. Trimming took 5 bases from V and 9 from J; bases not matched to a gene: 13. Per germline, CDR1 SEHNR and CDR2 FQNEAQ (reference sequence). The chain's CDR3 is CASSRRGAGGPGEQFF. In nucleotides, the CDR3 is TGTGCCAGCAGCCGCCGGGGAGCGGGGGGGCCTGGTGAGCAGTTCTTC.

The rearrangement uses TRBV6-5 and TRBJ2-2, with a weak D call TRBD1 (5 bases). V was cut by 2 bases and J by 2 bases, with 9 bases left in between. The CDR3 is 15 amino acids. Germline lookup yields CDR1 MNHEY and CDR2 SVGAGI. CDR3 sequence (DNA): TGTGCCAGCAGTTACAGGGGAATCAACACCGGGGAGCTGTTTTTT. Protein: CASSYRGINTGELFF.

This clonotype was seen at least ten times. V usage is TRBV29-1 and J usage is TRBJ2-5; 7 bases are shared with TRBD2. The CDR3 extends over 12 amino acids. In germline, CDR1 is SQVTM, CDR2 ANQGSEA. V lost 7 bases, J lost 4 bases, and 6 bases stayed unmatched. The CDR3 coding sequence is TGCAGCGGAGCGGGACCTTCAGAGACCCAGTACTTC. Translation: CSGAGPSETQYF.

There are many counts of this clonotype. V is TRBV5-1 and J is TRBJ2-5; 8 nucleotides line up with TRBD1. J lost 2 bases, V lost 3 bases, and 6 bases had no gene match. The CDR3 totals 15 residues. Germline CDR1 is SGHRS and CDR2 is YFSETQ. CDR3 protein: CASSSGTGFQETQYF. CDR3 DNA sequence: TGCGCCAGCAGCTCCGGGACAGGCTTTCAAGAGACCCAGTACTTC.

The genes are TRBV10-3 and TRBJ1-2; D is ambiguous. In germline, CDR1 is ENHRY, CDR2 SYGVKD. Trimming shortened V by 2 bases and J by 8 bases, and 9 bases separated the two germline ends. This CDR3 region has 12 residues. CDR3 protein: CAISEVGNGYTF. The CDR3 nucleotides read TGTGCCATCAGTGAGGTTGGGAACGGCTACACCTTC.

This clonotype was detected ten times or more. The gene calls are TRBV6-1 and TRBJ1-6; D is unclear. This CDR3 contains 14 residues. Germline CDR1 reads MNHNS; CDR2 reads SASEGT. V was pared by 5 bases and J by 3 bases, with 8 bases between. The CDR3 is CASSYGGYNSPLHF. CDR3 DNA: TGTGCCAGCAGTTATGGCGGCTATAATTCACCCCTCCACTTT.

This clonotype was recorded at least ten times. V is TRBV2 and J is TRBJ1-4; D gene unclear. The CDR3 extends over 14 amino acids. V lost 8 bases to trimming and J lost 0 bases, with 10 bases between them. Germline V gives CDR1 SNHLY, CDR2 FYNNEI. The CDR3 loop is CASGGRSTNEKLFF. The CDR3 DNA reads as TGTGCCAGCGGAGGGAGATCAACTAATGAAAAACTGTTTTTT.

At least ten counts were recorded for this clonotype. This chain joins TRBV3-1 and TRBJ1-1; D is ambiguous. Germline CDR1 is LGHDT and CDR2 is YNNKEL (reference sequence). The CDR3 covers 13 residues. V was cut by 1 base and J by 6 bases, with 9 bases left in between. CDR3 DNA: TGTGCCAGCAGCCAAGGGGTAAGGGCTGAAGCTTTCTTT. This sequence encodes CASSQGVRAEAFF.

The chain uses TRBV5-5 and TRBJ1-2; D gene ambiguous. CDR3 length equals 14 residues. Per the germline V gene, CDR1 is SGHKS and CDR2 is YYEKEE (reference sequence). Trimming left V 1 base short and J 2 bases short, with 9 bases between. DNA for the CDR3: TGTGCCAGCAGCTTGTCTTGGCCGAACTATGGCTACACCTTC. This translates into CASSLSWPNYGYTF.

This chain links TRBV20-1 with TRBJ1-5, with a possible D match to TRBD1 (6 bases). Trimming took off 3 bases at V and 3 bases at J, with 18 bases between the two ends. Germline loops: CDR1 DFQATT, CDR2 SNEGSKA (reference sequence). The CDR3 is 16 residues long. The CDR3 nucleotides read TGCAGTGCTAGTCGTTTGTTGGGGGGCAACAATCAGCCCCAGCATTTT. Translating gives CSASRLLGGNNQPQHF.

This clonotype was seen many times. V gene TRBV11-2 combines with J gene TRBJ1-1, with TRBD1 matching 12 bases. This CDR3 has 15 amino acids. V was pared by 1 base and J by 8 bases, with 5 bases of the junction left unmatched. Germline values: CDR1 SGHAT, CDR2 FQNNGV. Here the CDR3 reads CASSLAPGTGGEAFF. The DNA of the CDR3 is TGTGCCAGCAGCTTAGCTCCCGGGACAGGGGGCGAAGCTTTCTTT.

This clonotype was recorded at least ten times. The chain joins TRBV27 to TRBJ2-3, with 10 bases that match TRBD1. Unmatched junction bases numbered 4, after V lost 3 bases and J lost 1 base. Germline CDR1 and CDR2: MNHEY and SMNVEV (reference sequence). The CDR3 length is 16 residues. The CDR3 DNA reads TGTGCCAGCAGTTTTTCCGGGACAGGGGGCACAGATACGCAGTATTTT. This gives the protein CASSFSGTGGTDTQYF.

This clonotype was detected ten times or more. The chain is built from TRBV7-9 and TRBJ2-5, with 8 bases identical to TRBD2. The CDR3 sequence is 15 residues long. V dropped 1 base and J dropped 3; count of bases not matched to a gene: 4. Germline V lookup: CDR1 SEHNR, CDR2 FQNEAQ (reference sequence). The CDR3 DNA sequence: TGTGCCAGCAGCTTAGGACTAGCGTGGGAAGAGACCCAGTACTTC. Amino acid sequence: CASSLGLAWEETQYF.

This clonotype was recorded at least ten times. The V gene is TRBV11-3, the J gene TRBJ2-2; weak D call: TRBD2 (7 bases). The CDR3 is made up of 13 amino acids. Trimming took 5 bases from V and 7 from J, leaving 11 bases between them. CDR1 SGHNT and CDR2 YENEEA come from the germline V gene. CDR3: CASSRGGDGELFF. CDR3 in DNA: TGTGCCAGCAGCCGAGGGGGGGACGGGGAGCTGTTTTTT. The whole variable domain, filled in from reference TRBV11-3 and TRBJ2-2, reads EAGVVQSPRYKIIEKKQPVAFWCNPISGHNTLYWYLQNLGQGPELLIRYENEEAVDDSQLPKDRFSAERLKGVDSTLKIQPAELGDSAVYLCASSRGGDGELFFGEGSRLTVL.

This clonotype came up many times. The chain combines TRBV7-2 with TRBJ1-1; D is perhaps TRBD1 (5 bases). CDR1 SGHTA and CDR2 FQGNSA come from the germline V gene. The V gene lost 6 bases and the J gene lost 5 bases, with 22 bases spanning the gap. This CDR3 comprises 16 residues. This chain's CDR3 is CASRLNPGTRGTEAFF. CDR3 in DNA: TGTGCCAGCAGACTCAACCCCGGGACCCGAGGAACTGAAGCTTTCTTT.

This clonotype was observed many times. This sequence joins TRBV6-1 and TRBJ1-1, with unresolved D. V lost 6 bases and J lost 0, with 8 bases in between. Germline-derived CDR1 and CDR2 are MNHNS and SASEGT. This CDR3 comprises 13 residues. The CDR3 coding sequence is TGTGCCAGCAGGACGGGCTTGAACACTGAAGCTTTCTTT. The encoded protein is CASRTGLNTEAFF.

This clonotype was counted between two and nine times. One base away lies a much larger clone, so this may be a sequencing read error. This chain joins TRBV14 and TRBJ1-1; D call uncertain. CDR3 length equals 13 residues. V gave up 3 bases and J gave up 1 base, with 6 bases separating them. Germline CDR1 and CDR2: SGHDN and FVKESK. This chain's CDR3 is CASSHEGNTEAFF. The DNA for the CDR3 is TGTGCCAGCAGCCATGAGGGGAACACTGAAGCTTTCTTT.

The table lists this clonotype with many counts. The chain has TRBV5-1 and TRBJ2-2; 10 bases map to TRBD1. Germline V CDR1 and CDR2: SGHRS, YFSETQ. CDR3 length equals 17 residues. Losses at the gene ends were 3 bases for V and 3 bases for J; bases not matched to a gene: 8. CDR3 DNA: TGCGCCAGCAGCTCGGGACAGGGGAGTGGATACACCGGGGAGCTGTTTTTT. It encodes CASSSGQGSGYTGELFF.

This clonotype was recorded many times. The chain is built from TRBV7-9 and TRBJ1-4, with a possible D match to TRBD1 (6 bases). This CDR3 is built from 15 residues. Trimming pared 5 bases from V and 7 bases from J, leaving 17 bases between. Per germline, CDR1 SEHNR and CDR2 FQNEAQ (reference sequence). CDR3 region: CASSPGALESEKLFF. The CDR3 DNA reads TGTGCCAGCAGCCCGGGGGCCCTCGAGAGTGAAAAACTGTTTTTT.

There are many counts of this clonotype. DNA for the CDR3: TGTGCCAGCAGCCCCCAGGACAGGGCCTATGGCTACACCTTC. Residues: CASSPQDRAYGYTF. The chain links TRBV7-2 to TRBJ1-2; 8 nucleotides align to TRBD1. Germline V gene sequence: CDR1 SGHTA, CDR2 FQGNSA. The CDR3 totals 14 residues. The trim removed 5 bases at V and 4 bases at J, leaving 6 bases unmatched.

This clonotype was counted a few times. The rearrangement uses TRBV6-2 or TRBV6-3 and TRBJ1-5, with 8 bases matching TRBD1. The junction had 5 bases not matched to a gene; V was cut back by 6 bases and J by 4 bases. This CDR3 spans 14 amino acids. Looked up from germline, CDR1 is MNHEY and CDR2 is SVGEGT. CDR3 bases: TGTGCCAGCAGGACGGACAGGGTGAATCAGCCCCAGCATTTT. It specifies CASRTDRVNQPQHF.